This is a list of T cell receptor beta chains from one sample in a study of T cells in Graves' hyperthyroidism and ophthalmopathy. TCRdb passed the multiplex PCR reads through MiXCR, listing each CDR3 protein once. The data contain 200,000 to 250,000 distinct CDR3 sequences, 17% of them singletons. The sample comprised blood. These receptors all stem from a woman aged 50 to 65 with Graves' hyperthyroidism. Both conserved end residues are part of each CDR3. A D gene is named only where the DNA matches it firmly. For some rows the clone size is stated as once, few or many, or as a class when expanded; others skip it.

v_call	clone_size	j_call	d_call	cdr3_nt	cdr3_aa
TRBV25-1	many	TRBJ1-1	-	TGTGCCAGCAGTGATCCGGGGAGGGACACTGAAGCTTTCTTT	CASSDPGRDTEAFF
TRBV19	few	TRBJ1-1	-	TGTGCCAGTACGTTTGGGAACACTGAAGCTTTCTTT	CASTFGNTEAFF
TRBV11-2	many	TRBJ2-7	-	TGTGCCAGCAGCTTAGGGGGACTCCTGGCTTACGAGCAGTACTTC	CASSLGGLLAYEQYF
TRBV7-2	many	TRBJ1-1	TRBD1	TGTGCCAGCAGCCGAGGGACAGCGAGAAACACTGAAGCTTTCTTT	CASSRGTARNTEAFF
TRBV3-1	many	TRBJ1-1	-	TGTGCCAGCAACAAAAAGACAGGTAACACTGAAGCTTTCTTT	CASNKKTGNTEAFF
TRBV20-1	many	TRBJ2-7	-	TGCAGTGCCGAGGACCGAGACTCCTACGAGCAGTACTTC	CSAEDRDSYEQYF
TRBV7-8	many	TRBJ2-5	TRBD2	TGTGCCTGCAGCTTCCACCCACTAGCGCAAGAGACCCAGTACTTC	CACSFHPLAQETQYF
TRBV20-1	many	TRBJ1-5	-	TGCAGTGCTAGAAGGGGGGGAGGCAGCAATCAGCCCCAGCATTTT	CSARRGGGSNQPQHF
TRBV19	few	TRBJ1-5	TRBD1	TGTGCCAGTAGTATTCCAAGGACAGGGAGTGGTCAGCCCCAGCATTTT	CASSIPRTGSGQPQHF
TRBV18	-	TRBJ2-5	TRBD1	TGTGCCAGCTCCACAGGGGGCGGGGAGACCCAGTACTTC	CASSTGGGETQYF
TRBV6-1	many	TRBJ2-7	TRBD2	TGTGCCAGCAGTCAGCGGGAATCCTACGAGCAGTACTTC	CASSQRESYEQYF
TRBV9	-	TRBJ2-1	TRBD2	TGTGCCAGCAGCACCGCCGGGACTAGCGTCTACAATGAGCAGTTCTTC	CASSTAGTSVYNEQFF
TRBV27	many	TRBJ2-3	-	TGTGCCAGCAGTTTGGTGGGACTGGGCAAAAATACGCAGTATTTT	CASSLVGLGKNTQYF
TRBV10-1	few	TRBJ2-2	TRBD2	TGCGCCAGCAGTCCTGCGGGACTACAAAACACCGGGGAGCTGTTTTTT	CASSPAGLQNTGELFF
TRBV3-1	few	TRBJ2-1	TRBD2	TGTGCCAGCAGCCCTTCGACTCGGACTAGCGGGGATGAGCAGTTCTTC	CASSPSTRTSGDEQFF
TRBV5-8	few	TRBJ1-2	-	TGTGCCAGCAGCCCAACGGGCTGGGAACTTGGTGGCTACACCTTC	CASSPTGWELGGYTF
TRBV29-1	many	TRBJ1-2	-	TGCAGCGTGGGGGATGGGGGGAGGAATGGCTACACCTTC	CSVGDGGRNGYTF
TRBV19	few	TRBJ2-1	TRBD2	TGTGCCAGTAGTCCCGTCTCCGTAGCGGGGGGACCCGATGAGCAGTTCTTC	CASSPVSVAGGPDEQFF
TRBV6-1	few	TRBJ2-3	TRBD1	TGTGCCAGCAGTCCCACAGGGGCAAGCACAGATACGCAGTATTTT	CASSPTGASTDTQYF
TRBV20-1	many	TRBJ2-7	TRBD1	TGCAGTGCTAGATCGGGACAGGCGGTTGCCGAGCAGTACTTC	CSARSGQAVAEQYF
TRBV7-9	-	TRBJ1-2	TRBD1	TGTGCCAGCAGCCCCGGGACAGCACCAGCTATTAACTATGGCTACACCTTC	CASSPGTAPAINYGYTF
TRBV16	many	TRBJ1-5	TRBD1	TGTGCCAGCAGCCAAGGAAAGGGGGCAGGTCAGCCCCAGCATTTT	CASSQGKGAGQPQHF
TRBV6-6	many	TRBJ1-1	-	TGTGCCAGCAGTTACGCAGGGGACACTGAAGCTTTCTTT	CASSYAGDTEAFF
TRBV30	many	TRBJ2-3	-	TGTGCCTGGAAACATAACTTGGCCGAGGGTACGCAGTATTTT	CAWKHNLAEGTQYF
TRBV6-2/TRBV6-3	-	TRBJ1-1	TRBD1	TGTGCCAGCAGTTACTCTTTGGGACAGTCGAACACTGAAGCTTTCTTT	CASSYSLGQSNTEAFF
TRBV10-3	many	TRBJ1-2	-	TGTGCCATCAGTGACAGAGGAGGGAGTAGCTATGGCTACACCTTC	CAISDRGGSSYGYTF
TRBV2	many	TRBJ2-1	TRBD2	TGTGCCAGCAGGGGAATGGCGGGAGGCTCGGCGTTCTTC	CASRGMAGGSAFF
TRBV6-1	few	TRBJ2-4	-	TGTGCCAGCATTGGGCGGGGACTAGCCAAAAACATTCAGTACTTC	CASIGRGLAKNIQYF
TRBV24-1	many	TRBJ2-5	-	TGTGCCACCAGTGATTTGTCCGAGACCCAGTACTTC	CATSDLSETQYF
TRBV11-2	-	TRBJ2-1	TRBD2	TGTGCCAGCAGCTTGAGCGGGAGCTTTGTCTACAATGAGCAGTTCTTC	CASSLSGSFVYNEQFF
TRBV27	-	TRBJ2-1	TRBD2	TGTGCCAGCAGCTCCAGCGGGAGTCCCTACAATGAGCAGTTCTTC	CASSSSGSPYNEQFF
TRBV24-1	many	TRBJ2-3	TRBD2	TGTGCCACCAGTGACACGGGAGGTTCAGATACGCAGTATTTT	CATSDTGGSDTQYF
TRBV20-1	many	TRBJ2-7	-	TGCAGTGCCCTTTTTAACTCTCAATACGAGCAGTACTTC	CSALFNSQYEQYF
TRBV27	many	TRBJ2-1	TRBD2	TGTGCCAGCAGGCTCGGGGGGGGATCCTACAATGAGCAGTTCTTC	CASRLGGGSYNEQFF
TRBV29-1	-	TRBJ1-4	-	TGCAGCGTTGAAGGAACTGCAGGCTTTGACGAAAAACTGTTTTTT	CSVEGTAGFDEKLFF
TRBV9	-	TRBJ2-2	TRBD1	TGTGCCAGCAGCGTAGGGACAGGGTACACCGGGGAGCTGTTTTTT	CASSVGTGYTGELFF
TRBV5-4	few	TRBJ2-1	TRBD2	TGTGCCAGCAGCTTGGGTGGTGGGAGGGCCGAGAATGAGCAGTTCTTC	CASSLGGGRAENEQFF
TRBV5-1	-	TRBJ2-1	-	TGCGCCAGTTTCCTCCAGACAGCTAATGAGCAGTTCTTC	CASFLQTANEQFF
TRBV2	-	TRBJ1-2	-	TGTGCCAGCAGCCGCCAACAATCTAACTATGGCTACACCTTC	CASSRQQSNYGYTF
TRBV30	many	TRBJ2-1	TRBD2	TGTGCCAGCAACCGGCTAGCGGGAGGAGGGTCCTACAATGAGCAGTTCTTC	CASNRLAGGGSYNEQFF
TRBV11-3	many	TRBJ2-5	-	TGTGCCAGCAGCTCCCACCCAAGACGGCTCCAAGAGACCCAGTACTTC	CASSSHPRRLQETQYF
TRBV20-1	many	TRBJ2-7	-	TGCAGTGCTATGACCGGGGCGGGGTCCGCCTACGAGCAGTACTTC	CSAMTGAGSAYEQYF
TRBV7-9	many	TRBJ2-7	TRBD2	TGTGCCAGCAGCATCACCGGGACTAGCGGCTACGAGCAGTACTTC	CASSITGTSGYEQYF
TRBV20-1	-	TRBJ1-5	-	TGCAGTGCTAGTCCGCCAGCTAATCAGCCCCAGCATTTT	CSASPPANQPQHF
TRBV7-9	few	TRBJ1-2	-	TGTGCCAGCAGCCGGGAGGGGAGACTCTATGGCTACACCTTC	CASSREGRLYGYTF
TRBV24-1	few	TRBJ2-3	-	TGTGCCCCCACCGTGAGGGGAACAGATACGCAGTATTTT	CAPTVRGTDTQYF
TRBV29-1	-	TRBJ1-1	-	TGCAGCGTAGATAGTTACACTGAAGCTTTCTTT	CSVDSYTEAFF
TRBV11-2	many	TRBJ1-2	-	TGTGCCAGCAGTAGGGAGACAGCCTATGGCTACACCTTC	CASSRETAYGYTF
TRBV5-6	-	TRBJ2-1	TRBD2	TGTGCCAGCAGCCCAACCACGGGACCAGCGGGAGCCCATGAGCAGTTCTTC	CASSPTTGPAGAHEQFF
TRBV4-2	many	TRBJ2-7	-	TGTGCCAGCAGCCAAGACCCCGGAGAGCGCGAGCAGTACTTC	CASSQDPGEREQYF
TRBV7-9	few	TRBJ2-7	-	TGTGCCAGCAGCTTCACTGGCCCTACTGATCAGTACTTC	CASSFTGPTDQYF
TRBV5-5	-	TRBJ2-7	TRBD2	TGTGCCAGCAGCTTCGGCGGGACTAGCGGGAGTTACGAGCAGTACTTC	CASSFGGTSGSYEQYF
TRBV7-2	many	TRBJ2-7	-	TGTGCCAGCAGCTTAGGGGGGCTCTCCTACGAGCAGTACTTC	CASSLGGLSYEQYF